This is a list of T cell receptor beta chains from one sample in a study of blood T cells in healthy people across ages. One entry per CDR3 protein results from TCRdb running MiXCR on the 5' RACE reads. The sample consists of around 1,000,000 distinct CDR3 sequences, roughly 24% of them appearing once. This sample was shared with a second study, whose subject was T cells of mothers and their children.

Sequenced sample: blood. The receptor set was obtained from a girl aged 2 to 9 in good health. Each CDR3 is given with its conserved first and last residue. A D gene is named only where the DNA matches it firmly. Rows give clone size only sometimes, using once, few, many, or a class for an expanded clone.

CDR3: CASSDVSYLSFMNTEAFF; DNA: TGTGCCAGCAGTGATGTAAGCTACCTAAGCTTCATGAACACTGAAGCTTTCTTT; V: TRBV6-2/TRBV6-3; D: -; J: TRBJ1-1; size: -
CDR3: CASSLGASGRETQYF; DNA: TGTGCCAGCAGCTTAGGGGCTAGCGGGAGAGAGACCCAGTACTTC; V: TRBV7-2; D: TRBD2; J: TRBJ2-5; size: few
CDR3: CASSRAGGELFF; DNA: TGTGCCAGCAGCCGAGCTGGCGGGGAGCTGTTTTTT; V: TRBV25-1; D: -; J: TRBJ2-2; size: many
CDR3: CASRRGGANNEQFF; DNA: TGTGCCAGCCGGAGGGGGGGGGCGAACAATGAGCAGTTCTTC; V: TRBV7-6; D: -; J: TRBJ2-1; size: -
CDR3: CASRADQPNQPQHF; DNA: TGTGCCAGCCGGGCGGACCAACCCAATCAGCCCCAGCATTTT; V: TRBV2; D: -; J: TRBJ1-5; size: -
CDR3: CASSQDLSSLSINQETQYF; DNA: TGTGCCAGCAGCCAAGATCTTTCCTCCCTTTCAATAAACCAAGAGACCCAGTACTTC; V: TRBV14; D: -; J: TRBJ2-5; size: -
CDR3: CASSHPGQGPEQYF; DNA: TGCGCCAGCAGCCACCCCGGGCAGGGTCCCGAGCAGTACTTC; V: TRBV4-1; D: -; J: TRBJ2-7; size: few
CDR3: CASSDSRFFVAGEAYEQYF; DNA: TGTGCCAGCAGTGACTCGAGATTTTTTGTGGCGGGGGAGGCCTACGAGCAGTACTTC; V: TRBV6-4; D: TRBD2; J: TRBJ2-7; size: -
CDR3: CASSILAGLSYEQYF; DNA: TGTGCCAGCAGCATACTAGCGGGACTTAGTTACGAGCAGTACTTC; V: TRBV7-2; D: TRBD2; J: TRBJ2-7; size: few
CDR3: CAMGGAGNTEAFF; DNA: TGTGCCATGGGGGGGGCGGGGAACACTGAAGCTTTCTTT; V: TRBV10-3; D: -; J: TRBJ1-1; size: -
CDR3: CASRTNSGVTEAFF; DNA: TGCGCCAGCAGAACAAATTCCGGGGTCACTGAAGCTTTCTTT; V: TRBV4-3; D: -; J: TRBJ1-1; size: few
CDR3: CASSLWAILYSNQPQHF; DNA: TGCGCCAGCAGTCTGTGGGCGATTCTATATAGCAATCAGCCCCAGCATTTT; V: TRBV23-1; D: -; J: TRBJ1-5; size: -
CDR3: CASSARVSPLHF; DNA: TGTGCCAGCAGCGCCAGGGTTTCACCCCTCCACTTT; V: TRBV7-9; D: -; J: TRBJ1-6; size: few
CDR3: CAIRTSTGLGKNNEQFF; DNA: TGTGCCATCAGGACGTCTACAGGGTTAGGCAAGAACAATGAGCAGTTCTTC; V: TRBV10-3; D: -; J: TRBJ2-1; size: -
CDR3: CASSLKGSEQYF; DNA: TGTGCCAGCAGCTTAAAGGGAAGCGAGCAGTACTTC; V: TRBV7-9; D: -; J: TRBJ2-7; size: -
CDR3: CASMRNTGELFF; DNA: TGTGCCAGCATGAGGAACACCGGGGAGCTGTTTTTT; V: TRBV7-8; D: -; J: TRBJ2-2; size: -
CDR3: CASLSGLGGWTDTQYF; DNA: TGTGCCAGCCTTTCCGGTCTAGGTGGATGGACAGATACACAGTATTTT; V: TRBV7-9; D: -; J: TRBJ2-3; size: few
CDR3: CASRGSLTDTQYF; DNA: TGTGCCAGCAGGGGATCCCTTACAGATACGCAGTATTTT; V: TRBV6-6; D: -; J: TRBJ2-3; size: few
CDR3: CASKYTGGTEAFF; DNA: TGTGCCAGCAAATATACAGGGGGCACTGAAGCTTTCTTT; V: TRBV12-3/TRBV12-4; D: TRBD1; J: TRBJ1-1; size: few
CDR3: CASSKPGEDTQYF; DNA: TGTGCCAGCAGCAAACCAGGAGAAGATACGCAGTATTTT; V: TRBV21-1; D: -; J: TRBJ2-3; size: -
CDR3: CASSIGSGTDTQYF; DNA: TGTGCCAGCAGCATCGGATCCGGCACAGATACGCAGTATTTT; V: TRBV7-9; D: -; J: TRBJ2-3; size: few
CDR3: CASGLLEDTQYF; DNA: TGTGCCAGCGGGTTACTAGAAGATACGCAGTATTTT; V: TRBV7-3; D: -; J: TRBJ2-3; size: -
CDR3: CASSPSYGHEQFF; DNA: TGTGCCAGCAGCCCATCGTACGGCCATGAGCAGTTCTTC; V: TRBV11-2; D: -; J: TRBJ2-1; size: few
CDR3: CASGLLGVTGELFF; DNA: TGTGCTAGTGGTTTGTTGGGAGTCACCGGGGAGCTGTTTTTT; V: TRBV12-5; D: -; J: TRBJ2-2; size: -
CDR3: CASSLDRGQGRMNTEAFF; DNA: TGTGCCAGCAGCTTAGATCGGGGGCAGGGCCGTATGAACACTGAAGCTTTCTTT; V: TRBV11-2; D: -; J: TRBJ1-1; size: few